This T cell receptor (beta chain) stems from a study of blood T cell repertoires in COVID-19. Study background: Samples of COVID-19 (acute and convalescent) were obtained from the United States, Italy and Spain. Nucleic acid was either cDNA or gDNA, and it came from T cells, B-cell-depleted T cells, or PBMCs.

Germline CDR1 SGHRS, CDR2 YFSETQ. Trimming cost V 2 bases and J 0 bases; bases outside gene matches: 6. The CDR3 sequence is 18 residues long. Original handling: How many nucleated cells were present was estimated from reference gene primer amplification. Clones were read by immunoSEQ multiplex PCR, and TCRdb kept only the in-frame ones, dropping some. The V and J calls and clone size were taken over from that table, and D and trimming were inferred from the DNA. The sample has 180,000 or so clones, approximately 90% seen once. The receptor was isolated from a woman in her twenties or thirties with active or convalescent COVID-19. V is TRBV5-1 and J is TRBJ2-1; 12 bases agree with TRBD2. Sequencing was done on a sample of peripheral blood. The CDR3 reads CASSFPSSGRASYNEQFF. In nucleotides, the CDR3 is TGCGCCAGCAGCTTCCCATCTAGCGGGAGGGCCTCCTACAATGAGCAGTTCTTC.